The 18 T cell receptor beta chains listed next were all sequenced from one sample in a study of OX40 agonist ivuxolimab in advanced cancers. Libraries were made using the immunoSEQ multiplex PCR assay. Held by TCRdb, this immuneACCESS table contains in-frame sequences only and omits some clones. Under half of the omission traces to an unresolved V gene where checked; the cause of the rest is unknown. Here the sample has around 16,000 clones; roughly 78% occur a single time. About 26% of the sample is in the top ten clones. Sequencing used CD4+ or CD8+ T cells sorted from blood, obtained in a trial of the OX40 agonist ivuxolimab. These receptors all stem from an adult with an advanced solid tumor such as melanoma, head and neck, liver or kidney cancer.

The chain is built from TRBV27 and TRBJ2-5; D is uncertain. The CDR3 is 15 amino acids. With 2 bases removed from V and 1 base from J, the gap between germline ends came to 11 bases. The germline gives CDR1 MNHEY, CDR2 SMNVEV (reference sequence). In DNA form, the CDR3 reads TGTGCCAGCAGTTTAATACCGACCGGCCAAGAGACCCAGTACTTC. This gives the protein CASSLIPTGQETQYF.

The gene calls are TRBV15 and TRBJ2-7, with D uncertain. V dropped 0 bases and J dropped 1 base, with 7 bases sitting between them. The germline CDR1 and CDR2 sequences are LNHNV and YYDKDF (reference sequence). The CDR3 contains 14 residues. The CDR3 sequence is CATSRDGRSYEQYF. The DNA for the CDR3 is TGTGCCACCAGCAGAGATGGCAGATCCTACGAGCAGTACTTC. Based on the CDR3 plus reference TRBV15 and TRBJ2-7, the full variable domain is DAMVIQNPRYQVTQFGKPVTLSCSQTLNHNVMYWYQQKSSQAPKLLFHYYDKDFNNEADTPDNFQSRRPNTSFCFLDIRSPGLGDTAMYLCATSRDGRSYEQYFGPGTRLTVT.

The chain employs TRBV5-6 and TRBJ2-6; D unresolved. V was pared by 0 bases and J by 0 bases, with 7 bases between. The CDR3 length is 16 residues. Germline V gives CDR1 SGHDT, CDR2 YYEEEE. The CDR3 loop reads CASSLDMRSGANVLTF. The CDR3 bases are TGTGCCAGCAGCTTGGATATGCGCTCTGGGGCCAACGTCCTGACTTTC. Combining the CDR3 with reference TRBV5-6 and TRBJ2-6 gives the whole variable domain DAGVTQSPTHLIKTRGQQVTLRCSPKSGHDTVSWYQQALGQGPQFIFQYYEEEERQRGNFPDRFSGHQFPNYSSELNVNALLLGDSALYLCASSLDMRSGANVLTFGAGSRLTVL.

This clone occurred a few times. The rearrangement joins TRBV27 to TRBJ2-5; D remains unclear. The V gene lost 6 bases and the J gene lost 2 bases, with 19 bases spanning the gap. The CDR3 is 16 residues long. Germline values: CDR1 MNHEY, CDR2 SMNVEV (reference sequence). CDR3 sequence reads: CASSLNPPGRQETQYF. The CDR3 region has the DNA TGTGCCAGCAGCCTCAATCCTCCGGGTCGTCAAGAGACCCAGTACTTC.

The chain recombines TRBV21-1 with TRBJ2-7; the D call of TRBD1 is as the table states it, not checked on the DNA. TRBV21-1 is noted as a pseudogene. There are 15 residues in the CDR3. The CDR3 sequence is CASSLSGTTIYEQYF. CDR3 sequence (DNA): TGTGCCAGCAGCCTATCCGGGACAACGATCTACGAGCAGTACTTC.

The chain has TRBV19 and TRBJ1-5; D gene uncertain. Trimming pared 6 bases from V and 0 bases from J, leaving 12 bases between. The CDR3 consists of 15 residues. CDR1 and CDR2 (germline): LNHDA, SQIVND (reference sequence). CDR3 sequence reads: CASSNWRYSNQPQHF. The DNA of the CDR3 is TGTGCCAGTAGCAACTGGCGGTATAGCAATCAGCCCCAGCATTTT.

The rearrangement uses TRBV9 and TRBJ1-1, with 8 positions matching TRBD1. Germline V gene lookup returns CDR1 SGDLS and CDR2 YYNGEE. V was clipped by 0 bases and J by 5 bases; unmatched bases: 3. This CDR3 contains 14 residues. The chain's CDR3 is CASSVGTGWTEAFF. CDR3 nucleotides: TGTGCCAGCAGCGTAGGGACAGGGTGGACTGAAGCTTTCTTT.

The gene calls are TRBV28 and TRBJ2-7, with 14 bases matching TRBD2. Germline lookup yields CDR1 MDHEN and CDR2 SYDVKM. This CDR3 region has 16 residues. The junction had 1 base not matched to a gene; V was cut back by 3 bases and J by 0 bases. The CDR3 reads CASSLGLAGASYEQYF. In DNA, the CDR3 is TGTGCCAGCAGTTTGGGACTAGCGGGGGCCTCCTACGAGCAGTACTTC.

The CDR3 loop reads CATLAVSYNEQFF. The DNA for the CDR3 is TGTGCCACCCTAGCGGTCTCCTACAATGAGCAGTTCTTC. The genes are TRBV2 and TRBJ2-1; 7 bases map to TRBD2. Germline loops: CDR1 SNHLY, CDR2 FYNNEI. V trimming: 10 bases; J trimming: 0 bases; junction bases outside the gene matches: 3. The CDR3 spans 13 residues.

The rearrangement uses TRBV19 and TRBJ2-3; 10 bases map to TRBD2. The junction had 8 bases not matched to a gene; V was cut back by 5 bases and J by 0 bases. Germline CDR1 reads LNHDA; CDR2 reads SQIVND (reference sequence). The CDR3 sequence is 17 residues long. CDR3 in amino acids: CASSLSSGGLSTDTQYF. The CDR3 DNA reads TGTGCCAGTAGTCTCTCTAGCGGGGGCTTAAGCACAGATACGCAGTATTTT.

Details on this clone: Given a far larger clone just one base away, this is likely a sequencing read error. This chain connects TRBV5-4 to TRBJ2-7; the D gene is possibly TRBD1 (5 bases). V shed 0 bases and J shed 2 bases, with 9 bases lying between them. Germline V gene sequence: CDR1 SGHNT, CDR2 YYREEE (reference sequence). The length of the CDR3 is 14 residues. The CDR3 loop is CASSLEAGTYEQYF. The CDR3, as DNA: TGTGCCAGCAGCTTGGAAGCAGGGACCTACGAGCAGTACTTC.

The CDR3 protein is CASSLGQFRSYNEQFF. CDR3 nucleotide sequence: TGTGCCAGCAGCCTTGGACAGTTCCGCTCCTACAATGAGCAGTTCTTC. This chain links TRBV7-6 with TRBJ2-1; D might be TRBD1 (6 bases). CDR1 is SGHVS, CDR2 FNYEAQ, per germline. The CDR3 runs 16 residues. The germline V and J ends were trimmed by 5 bases and 0 bases, with 14 bases remaining between them.

The rearrangement links TRBV11-2 to TRBJ2-5, with D perhaps being TRBD1 or TRBD2 (5 bases each). The V and J ends lost 6 bases and 3 bases respectively, with 17 bases between them. CDR3 length: 15 amino acids. Germline V gene sequence: CDR1 SGHAT, CDR2 FQNNGV. CDR3 protein: CASRYYRDGEETQYF. The CDR3 DNA reads as TGTGCCAGCAGGTATTACCGGGACGGGGAAGAGACCCAGTACTTC.

CDR3 in amino acids: CASSYSDTLTMDTIYF. The DNA of the CDR3 is TGTGCCAGCAGTTACTCGGACACCCTAACAATGGACACCATATATTTT. V is TRBV6-6 and J is TRBJ1-3; tentative D call: TRBD1 (5 bases). Germline V gene lookup returns CDR1 MNHNY and CDR2 SVGAGI (reference sequence). There are 16 residues in the CDR3. The V end lost 0 bases, the J end lost 8 bases, and 17 bases lay between the germline ends.

The chain is built from TRBV7-9 and TRBJ1-2, with D unclear. Germline assignment: CDR1 SEHNR and CDR2 FQNEAQ (reference sequence). The CDR3 is 14 residues long. V shed 5 bases and J shed 8 bases, with 18 bases lying between them. CDR3 coding DNA: TGTGCCAGCAGCCCAATCGGACCCTCTAAGGGCTACACCTTC. It yields the protein CASSPIGPSKGYTF.

In its sample, this clone was seen once. J is TRBJ1-2 and V is TRBV5-4, with 7 bases fitting TRBD1. Germline V CDR1 and CDR2: SGHNT, YYREEE (reference sequence). The CDR3 runs 13 residues. The V gene end was trimmed by 3 bases and the J gene end by 7 bases; junction bases not matched to a gene: 6. CDR3 in DNA: TGTGCCAGCAGCTCGCCAGGGGGGGTTGGCTACACCTTC. Protein sequence: CASSSPGGVGYTF.

This chain uses TRBV28 with TRBJ2-7, with D possibly matching TRBD2 (6 bases). The V end lost 6 bases, the J end lost 3 bases, and 9 bases lay between the germline ends. Per germline, CDR1 MDHEN and CDR2 SYDVKM. The CDR3 covers 12 residues. The CDR3: CASSLSGYEQYF. In DNA form, the CDR3 reads TGTGCCAGCAGCCTTAGCGGCTACGAGCAGTACTTC.

This clone was found once. The V call is TRBV5-6, the J call TRBJ1-2, with no clear D. With 5 bases removed from V and 4 bases from J, the gap between germline ends came to 21 bases. This CDR3 spans 16 amino acids. Germline CDR1 reads SGHDT; CDR2 reads YYEEEE. CDR3 DNA sequence: TGTGCCAGCAGTCACCTTGCTGGGGAGTTAGTCTATGGCTACACCTTC. Its translation: CASSHLAGELVYGYTF.